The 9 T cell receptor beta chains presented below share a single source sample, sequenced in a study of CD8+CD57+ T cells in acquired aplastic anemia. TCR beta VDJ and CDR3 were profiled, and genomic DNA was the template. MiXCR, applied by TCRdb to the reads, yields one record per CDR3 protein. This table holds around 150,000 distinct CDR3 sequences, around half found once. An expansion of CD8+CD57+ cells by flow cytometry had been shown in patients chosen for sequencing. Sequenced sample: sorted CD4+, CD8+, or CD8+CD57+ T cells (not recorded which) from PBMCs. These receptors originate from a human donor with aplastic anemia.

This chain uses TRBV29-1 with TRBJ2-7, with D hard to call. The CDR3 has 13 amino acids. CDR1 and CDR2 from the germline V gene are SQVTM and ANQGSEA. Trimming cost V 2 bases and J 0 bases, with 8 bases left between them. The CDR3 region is CSVERLGSYEQYF. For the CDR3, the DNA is TGCAGCGTTGAACGCTTGGGCTCCTACGAGCAGTACTTC.

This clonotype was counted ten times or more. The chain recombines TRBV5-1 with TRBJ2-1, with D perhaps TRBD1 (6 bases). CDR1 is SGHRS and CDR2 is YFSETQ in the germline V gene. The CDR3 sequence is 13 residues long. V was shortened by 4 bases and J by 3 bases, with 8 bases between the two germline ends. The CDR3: CASSEQGYNEQFF. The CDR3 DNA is TGCGCCAGCAGCGAACAGGGCTACAATGAGCAGTTCTTC.

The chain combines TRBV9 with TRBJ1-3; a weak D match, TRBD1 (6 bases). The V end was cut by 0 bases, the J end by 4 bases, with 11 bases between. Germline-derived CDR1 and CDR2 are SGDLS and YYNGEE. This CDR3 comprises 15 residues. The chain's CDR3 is CASSVAGADGNTIYF. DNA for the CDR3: TGTGCCAGCAGCGTAGCAGGGGCAGACGGAAACACCATATATTTT.

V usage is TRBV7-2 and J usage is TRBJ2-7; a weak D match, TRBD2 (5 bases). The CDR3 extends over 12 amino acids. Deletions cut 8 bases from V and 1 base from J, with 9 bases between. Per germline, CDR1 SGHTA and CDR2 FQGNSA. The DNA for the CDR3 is TGTGCCAGCTCGGAGGTTTCCTACGAGCAGTACTTC. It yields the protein CASSEVSYEQYF.

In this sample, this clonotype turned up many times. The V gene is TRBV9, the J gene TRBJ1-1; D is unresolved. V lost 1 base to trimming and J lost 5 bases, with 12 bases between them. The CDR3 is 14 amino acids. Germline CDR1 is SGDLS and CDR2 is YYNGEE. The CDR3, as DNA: TGTGCCAGCAGCGTACGGCAAGAGGAAACTGAAGCTTTCTTT. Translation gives CASSVRQEETEAFF.

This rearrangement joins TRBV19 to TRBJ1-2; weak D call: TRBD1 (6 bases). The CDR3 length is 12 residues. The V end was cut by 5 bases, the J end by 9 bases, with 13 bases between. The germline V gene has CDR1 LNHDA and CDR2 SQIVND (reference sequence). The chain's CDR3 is CASSVTGYSYTF. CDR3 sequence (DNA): TGTGCCAGTAGTGTTACAGGGTACAGCTACACCTTC.

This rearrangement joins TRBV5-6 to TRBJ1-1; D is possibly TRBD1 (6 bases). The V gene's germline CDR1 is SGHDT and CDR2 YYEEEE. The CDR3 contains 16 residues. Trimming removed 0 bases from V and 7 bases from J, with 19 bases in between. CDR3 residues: CASSLAGGGPMGEAFF. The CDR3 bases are TGTGCCAGCAGCTTGGCGGGGGGCGGGCCCATGGGTGAAGCTTTCTTT.

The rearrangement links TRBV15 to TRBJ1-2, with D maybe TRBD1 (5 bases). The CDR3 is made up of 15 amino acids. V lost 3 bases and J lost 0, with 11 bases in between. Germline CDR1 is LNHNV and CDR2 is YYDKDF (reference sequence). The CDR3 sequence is CATSSRDSANYGYTF. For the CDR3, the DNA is TGTGCCACCAGCAGCCGGGACTCCGCTAACTATGGCTACACCTTC.

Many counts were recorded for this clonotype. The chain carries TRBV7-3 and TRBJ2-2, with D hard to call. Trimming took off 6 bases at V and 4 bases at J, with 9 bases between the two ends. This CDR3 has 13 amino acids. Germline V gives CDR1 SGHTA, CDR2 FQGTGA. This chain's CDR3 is CASRADGTGELFF. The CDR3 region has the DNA TGTGCCAGCAGGGCCGACGGCACCGGGGAGCTGTTTTTT. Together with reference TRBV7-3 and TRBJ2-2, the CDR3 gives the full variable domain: GAGVSQTPSNKVTEKGKYVELRCDPISGHTALYWYRQSLGQGPEFLIYFQGTGAADDSGLPNDRFFAVRPEGSVSTLKIQRTERGDSAVYLCASRADGTGELFFGEGSRLTVL.